This T cell receptor beta chain was captured in a study of response to subunit inactivated influenza vaccine. Overall study results and limits: Each seasonal influenza vaccination recruits few new T cells, the authors suggested.

One entry per CDR3 protein results from TCRdb running MiXCR on the RT-PCR reads. The data contain about 240,000 distinct CDR3 sequences, more than 10% of them singletons. The table lists this clonotype with a few counts. As yet, its antigen is unknown. The V end was cut by 2 bases, the J end by 2 bases, with 14 bases between. Germline V gene data show CDR1 as SEHNR and CDR2 as FQNEAQ (reference sequence). There are 16 residues in the CDR3. V gene TRBV7-9 combines with J gene TRBJ2-3; D may be TRBD2 (6 bases). The material sequenced was non-naive T cells sorted from PBMCs, taken roughly 2 weeks before vaccination. This clonotype was sampled from a man aged 45 to 65 who received an inactivated influenza vaccine. This CDR3 reads CASSLLGDLHTDTQYF. CDR3 DNA sequence: TGTGCCAGCAGCTTATTAGGGGACTTGCACACAGATACGCAGTATTTT.